Following are 25 T cell receptor beta chains from one sample sequenced in a study of radiation and T cells in renal cell carcinoma. Time point in this sample: blood 2 weeks post-SBRT. Sample treatment: 15 Gy SBRT to primary tumor, nephrectomy 4 weeks later. Profiling relied on immunoSEQ multiplex PCR, and the TCRdb table lists in-frame clones only, not all of them. The table includes 100,000 to 150,000 clones, about four fifths detected once. The sequencing used blood, collected from a patient whose treatment included radiotherapy and nephrectomy. All receptors come from a man in his fifties or sixties with renal cell carcinoma.

The chain combines TRBV25-1 with TRBJ2-1; the match to TRBD1 covers 10 bases. The CDR3 has 16 amino acids. Germline CDR1 and CDR2: MGHDK and SYGVNS. With V trimmed by 4 bases and J by 4 bases, 7 bases remained unmatched. CDR3 bases: TGTGCCAGCAGTGGTCTGGGACAGGGGAGGTACAATGAGCAGTTCTTC. Its translation: CASSGLGQGRYNEQFF.

V gene TRBV5-1 combines with J gene TRBJ1-2; perhaps TRBD1 as D (5 bases). The length of the CDR3 is 14 residues. V lost 3 bases and J 7 bases, leaving 16 bases between the germline ends. Germline assignment: CDR1 SGHRS and CDR2 YFSETQ. The CDR3 reads CASSSEVGGSGYTF. The CDR3 DNA follows: TGCGCCAGCAGCTCAGAGGTGGGGGGTTCTGGCTACACCTTC.

As for this clone: Within the sample, other DNA sequences also encode this same CDR3. V is TRBV5-1 and J is TRBJ1-5; unclear D gene. The CDR3 is 13 amino acids. Trimming shortened V by 0 bases and J by 2 bases, and 3 bases separated the two germline ends. Germline V CDR1 and CDR2: SGHRS, YFSETQ. The CDR3 loop reads CASSLDGNQPQHF. Written as DNA, the CDR3 is TGCGCCAGCAGCTTGGACGGCAATCAGCCCCAGCATTTT.

The V and J genes are TRBV19 and TRBJ1-3; D is uncertain. V lost 7 bases and J 0 bases, leaving 7 bases between the germline ends. This CDR3 has 13 residues. CDR1 and CDR2 from the germline V gene are LNHDA and SQIVND (reference sequence). The CDR3: CASTLSSGNTIYF. The CDR3 DNA sequence: TGTGCCAGTACCCTGTCCTCTGGAAACACCATATATTTT. Together with reference TRBV19 and TRBJ1-3, the CDR3 gives the full variable domain: DGGITQSPKYLFRKEGQNVTLSCEQNLNHDAMYWYRQDPGQGLRLIYYSQIVNDFQKGDIAEGYSVSREKKESFPLTVTSAQKNPTAFYLCASTLSSGNTIYFGEGSWLTVV.

In this sample, this clone turned up once. The chain couples TRBV5-1 to TRBJ2-3; 10 positions agree with TRBD2. Losses at the gene ends were 0 bases for V and 9 bases for J; bases not matched to a gene: 10. CDR3 size: 16 residues. Germline lookup yields CDR1 SGHRS and CDR2 YFSETQ. This chain's CDR3 is CASSLGVLAGEDTQYF. For the CDR3, the DNA is TGCGCCAGCAGCTTGGGTGTGCTAGCGGGGGAGGACACGCAGTATTTT.

This rearrangement joins TRBV9 to TRBJ1-1; D not resolved. Germline-derived CDR1 and CDR2 are SGDLS and YYNGEE. The V end was cut by 2 bases, the J end by 5 bases, with 13 bases between. This CDR3 is 14 amino acids long. CDR3 sequence reads: CASSVNIGGTEAFF. Here the CDR3 DNA reads TGTGCCAGCAGCGTTAACATCGGAGGGACTGAAGCTTTCTTT.

On this clone itself: The junction and the germline gene differ at one end; a read error may be behind it. This chain connects TRBV7-7 to TRBJ2-7, with D possibly being TRBD1 or TRBD2 (7 bases each). Looked up from germline, CDR1 is SSHAT and CDR2 is FNYEAQ (reference sequence). This CDR3 is 17 amino acids long. In DNA form, the CDR3 reads TGTGCTAGCAGCTTAGGCGCTTCGCGGGGGACAGTCGACGAGCAGTACTTC. This encodes CASSLGASRGTVDEQYF. Looking up the rest from reference TRBV7-7 and TRBJ2-7 gives the full variable domain: GAGVSQSPRYKVTKRGQDVTLRCDPISSHATLYWYQQALGQGPEFLTYFNYEAQPDKSGLPSDRFSAERPEGSISTLTIQRTEQRDSAMYRCASSLGASRGTVDEQYFGPGTRLTVT.

The chain is built from TRBV2 and TRBJ1-2, with 7 bases lining up with TRBD1. From germline, CDR1 is SNHLY and CDR2 FYNNEI. Germline trimming cut 4 bases from V and 3 bases from J; bases unmatched to any gene: 5. This CDR3 contains 14 residues. The CDR3 sequence is CASSGDSWYYGYTF. CDR3 DNA sequence: TGTGCCAGCAGTGGGGACAGTTGGTACTATGGCTACACCTTC.

The table lists this clone with a count of one. This chain links TRBV2 with TRBJ1-2; TRBD1 might be the D (5 bases). CDR3 length: 15 residues. V gave up 6 bases and J gave up 4 bases, with 18 bases separating them. Germline CDR1 reads SNHLY; CDR2 reads FYNNEI. The CDR3 region has the DNA TGTGCCAGCAGCCCCAGAGGACGCCAGGGCTATGGCTACACCTTC. Translating gives CASSPRGRQGYGYTF.

V gene TRBV9 combines with J gene TRBJ1-1, with 9 nucleotides matching TRBD1. The CDR3 totals 14 residues. Germline loops: CDR1 SGDLS, CDR2 YYNGEE. V lost 0 bases to trimming and J lost 5 bases; unmatched junction nucleotides: 2. The CDR3 coding sequence is TGTGCCAGCAGCGTAGTGGGACAGGGAACTGAAGCTTTCTTT. Its protein is CASSVVGQGTEAFF. The full variable domain, rest sourced from reference TRBV9 and TRBJ1-1, is DSGVTQTPKHLITATGQRVTLRCSPRSGDLSVYWYQQSLDQGLQFLIQYYNGEERAKGNILERFSAQQFPDLHSELNLSSLELGDSALYFCASSVVGQGTEAFFGQGTRLTVV.

The chain has TRBV11-1 and TRBJ1-2; D ambiguous. This CDR3 region has 14 residues. Trimming took off 5 bases at V and 7 bases at J, with 17 bases between the two ends. Germline CDR1 reads SGHAT; CDR2 reads FQDESV (reference sequence). The CDR3 DNA reads as TGTGCCAGCAGCCCCCGATTGATGCGCCGTGGCTACACCTTC. Protein product: CASSPRLMRRGYTF.

The V call is TRBV7-9, the J call TRBJ1-2, with D maybe TRBD1 (6 bases). Per the germline V gene, CDR1 is SEHNR and CDR2 is FQNEAQ (reference sequence). V was trimmed by 1 base and J by 6 bases, leaving 9 bases between them. The CDR3 loop spans 13 amino acids. CDR3 residues: CASSLGAGDGYTF. In nucleotides, the CDR3 is TGTGCCAGCAGCTTAGGGGCAGGGGATGGCTACACCTTC.

The V gene is TRBV27, the J gene TRBJ2-7, with TRBD2 matching over 10 bases. Germline CDR1 is MNHEY and CDR2 is SMNVEV (reference sequence). After removal of 1 base from V and 0 bases from J, the junction contained 3 bases not matched to a gene. The length of the CDR3 is 16 residues. CDR3 sequence (DNA): TGTGCCAGCAGTTTATTAGCTAGCGGGAGCTCCTACGAGCAGTACTTC. Translating it yields CASSLLASGSSYEQYF.

This clone was found once. This chain links TRBV27 with TRBJ2-7, with 7 bases aligning to TRBD1. Germline V gene data show CDR1 as MNHEY and CDR2 as SMNVEV (reference sequence). Trimming took 3 bases from V and 1 from J; bases not matched to a gene: 15. This CDR3 region has 18 residues. CDR3 in DNA: TGTGCCAGCAGTTTCGACAGTCTGGGACAGCATGCGTCCTACGAGCAGTACTTC. Its protein product is CASSFDSLGQHASYEQYF.

The rearrangement uses TRBV19 and TRBJ1-2; possible D gene TRBD1, 5 bases. The V gene's germline CDR1 is LNHDA and CDR2 SQIVND (reference sequence). V shed 4 bases and J shed 8 bases, with 17 bases lying between them. The CDR3 contains 14 residues. CDR3 residues: CASSTPGTFWGYTF. CDR3 coding DNA: TGTGCCAGTAGTACGCCAGGGACTTTCTGGGGCTACACCTTC.

This chain connects TRBV27 to TRBJ2-2; D might be TRBD1 (6 bases). In germline, CDR1 is MNHEY, CDR2 SMNVEV (reference sequence). Trimming removed 5 bases from V and 0 bases from J, with 13 bases in between. The CDR3 totals 16 residues. CDR3: CASSNSGTTNTGELFF. The CDR3 DNA follows: TGTGCCAGCAGTAATTCCGGGACAACGAACACCGGGGAGCTGTTTTTT.

Concerning this clone itself: Other DNA sequences within the sample encode an identical CDR3. The rearrangement joins TRBV7-6 to TRBJ1-1; D is unclear. This CDR3 contains 13 residues. The V end lost 1 base, the J end lost 1 base, and 4 bases lay between the germline ends. CDR1 and CDR2 from the germline V gene are SGHVS and FNYEAQ. The CDR3 DNA reads TGTGCCAGCAGCTTAGGGCAGAACACTGAAGCTTTCTTT. This codes for CASSLGQNTEAFF.

The rearrangement joins TRBV4-2 to TRBJ2-7; tentatively, D is TRBD1 (5 bases). The V end was cut by 1 base, the J end by 3 bases, with 19 bases between. Germline CDR1 and CDR2: LGHNA and YNFKEQ. This CDR3 spans 17 amino acids. The CDR3: CASSQASRGTTIYEQYF. The CDR3 DNA follows: TGTGCCAGCAGCCAAGCAAGTAGGGGAACCACGATCTACGAGCAGTACTTC.

The genes are TRBV4-3 and TRBJ1-1, with D maybe TRBD1 (6 bases). V was cut by 4 bases and J by 7 bases, with 16 bases left in between. Per germline, CDR1 LGHNA and CDR2 YSLEER. The CDR3 covers 14 residues. Here the CDR3 DNA reads TGCGCCAGCAGCCCTGCCGCAGGGGCCAATGAAGCTTTCTTT. Residues: CASSPAAGANEAFF.

V and J are TRBV19 and TRBJ1-2; 7 positions agree with TRBD1. V gave up 7 bases and J gave up 4 bases; unmatched junction bases: 9. CDR3 length: 14 amino acids. Germline V lookup: CDR1 LNHDA, CDR2 SQIVND (reference sequence). CDR3 sequence (DNA): TGTGCCAGTACCCTAGGACAGGAAAGCTATGGCTACACCTTC. Its translation is CASTLGQESYGYTF.

J is TRBJ2-5 and V is TRBV2; D unresolved. V was clipped by 6 bases and J by 5 bases, with 7 bases between them. Germline values: CDR1 SNHLY, CDR2 FYNNEI. There are 11 residues in the CDR3. CDR3 in amino acids: CASRGLETQYF. DNA for the CDR3: TGTGCCAGCAGAGGGCTGGAGACCCAGTACTTC.

The chain carries TRBV27 and TRBJ2-2; 13 nucleotides line up with TRBD2. Trimming at V came to 2 bases and at J to 6 bases, leaving 18 bases not matched to a gene. This CDR3 has 21 residues. Germline CDR1 reads MNHEY; CDR2 reads SMNVEV (reference sequence). The CDR3 sequence: CASSLRGVTGLAGDGPGELFF. CDR3 DNA: TGTGCCAGCAGTTTAAGGGGCGTTACTGGACTAGCGGGGGACGGACCCGGGGAGCTGTTTTTT.

This clone has only one observation. V and J are TRBV30 and TRBJ2-7, with TRBD1 identical over 10 bases. The CDR3 loop spans 14 amino acids. Germline-derived CDR1 and CDR2 are GTSNPN and SVGIG (reference sequence). V was clipped by 0 bases and J by 7 bases; unmatched bases: 6. In nucleotides, the CDR3 is TGTGCCTGGAGTGTAGGGACAGGGGTGGTGGAGCAGTACTTC. This encodes CAWSVGTGVVEQYF.

The sample holds a few counts of this clone. The rearrangement uses TRBV7-3 and TRBJ2-2, with D maybe TRBD1 (5 bases). Trimming took 8 bases from V and 4 from J, leaving 14 bases between them. The CDR3 consists of 14 residues. Germline CDR1 reads SGHTA; CDR2 reads FQGTGA. CDR3 nucleotides: TGTGCCAGCGAGAGAGACAGATCCACCGGGGAGCTGTTTTTT. Its protein is CASERDRSTGELFF.

The chain employs TRBV6-5 and TRBJ1-5, with a weak D call TRBD1 (5 bases). Germline V CDR1 and CDR2: MNHEY, SVGAGI. The V end lost 2 bases, the J end lost 7 bases, and 9 bases lay between the germline ends. The CDR3 extends over 13 amino acids. For the CDR3, the DNA is TGTGCCAGCAGTTACGGCGGGGGGCAGCCCCAGCATTTT. The encoded protein is CASSYGGGQPQHF.